This T cell receptor (beta chain) was recovered during a study of blood T cell repertoires in COVID-19. A few counts support this clone. Per the original methods: Amplification of reference gene primers provided the estimated nucleated cell counts. Here immunoSEQ multiplex PCR was the method, and the copy in TCRdb shows in-frame clones only, minus some. V and J calls and clone size are given by that table; D and trimming were obtained from the DNA. The sample shows 350,000 to 550,000 clones, around nine tenths of them seen only once. The sample comprised peripheral blood. This receptor was identified in a woman in her 30s with acute or convalescent COVID-19.

CDR3 coding DNA: TGTGCCAGCCTGAATCCAGGGAACCTTCACTCTGGAAACACCATATATTTT. It is translated as CASLNPGNLHSGNTIYF. The chain combines TRBV28 with TRBJ1-3, with TRBD1 as a possible D gene (5 bases). Germline V gene data show CDR1 as MDHEN and CDR2 as SYDVKM. The CDR3 sequence is 17 residues long. V lost 8 bases and J lost 0, with 20 bases in between.